Given below is one T cell receptor (beta chain) in context. The data derive from a study of blood T cell repertoires in COVID-19. Overall study: Sites across the United States, Italy and Spain contributed samples from acute and convalescent COVID-19. Nucleic acid was either cDNA or gDNA, and it came from T cells, B-cell-depleted T cells, or PBMCs.

V lost 6 bases to trimming and J lost 0 bases, with 11 bases between them. The germline V gene has CDR1 SNHLY and CDR2 FYNNEI. CDR3 length: 15 amino acids. Authors' data handling: The assay estimated nucleated cells by amplifying reference gene primers. Sequencing was performed with immunoSEQ multiplex PCR; in TCRdb, only in-frame clones are kept and a portion is missing. V, J and clone size reflect that table, while D and trimming were determined from the DNA. Of 160,000 or so clones listed, 90% are singletons. This chain uses TRBV2 with TRBJ1-4; D is unresolved. This clonotype was obtained from a man aged 60 to 69 with active or convalescent COVID-19. Source material: peripheral blood. The CDR3 protein is CASRLEIATNEKLFF. The CDR3 nucleotides are TGTGCCAGCAGGTTGGAGATAGCAACTAATGAAAAACTGTTTTTT.